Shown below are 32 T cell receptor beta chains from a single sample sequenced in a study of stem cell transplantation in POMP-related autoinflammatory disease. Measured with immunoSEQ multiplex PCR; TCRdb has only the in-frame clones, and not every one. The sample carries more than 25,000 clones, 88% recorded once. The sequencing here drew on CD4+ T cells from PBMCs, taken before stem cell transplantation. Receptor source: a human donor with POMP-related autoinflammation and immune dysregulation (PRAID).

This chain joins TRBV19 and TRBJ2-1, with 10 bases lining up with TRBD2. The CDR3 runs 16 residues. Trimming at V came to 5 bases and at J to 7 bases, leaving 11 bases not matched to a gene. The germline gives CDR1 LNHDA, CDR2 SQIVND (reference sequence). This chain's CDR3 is CASSPLTSGEGNEQFF. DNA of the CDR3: TGTGCCAGTAGTCCCTTAACTAGCGGGGAGGGTAATGAGCAGTTCTTC.

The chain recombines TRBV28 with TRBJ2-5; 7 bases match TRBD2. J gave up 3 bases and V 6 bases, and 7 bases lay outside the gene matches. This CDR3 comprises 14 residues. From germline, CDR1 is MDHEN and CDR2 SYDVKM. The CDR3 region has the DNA TGTGCCAGCAGGCCTCAGGGACTAAAAGAGACCCAGTACTTC. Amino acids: CASRPQGLKETQYF.

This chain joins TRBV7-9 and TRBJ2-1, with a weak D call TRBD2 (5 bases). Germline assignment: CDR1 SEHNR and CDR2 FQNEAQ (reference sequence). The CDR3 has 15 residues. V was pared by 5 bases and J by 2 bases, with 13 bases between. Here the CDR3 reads CASSRELGTYNEQFF. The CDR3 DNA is TGTGCCAGCAGCCGGGAACTAGGAACCTACAATGAGCAGTTCTTC.

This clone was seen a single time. The CDR3 DNA reads as TGTGCCAGCAGCCCGTGGGCCTCCGTAGTTAACGAGCAGTACTTC. It is translated as CASSPWASVVNEQYF. The chain combines TRBV7-2 with TRBJ2-7; no clear D. Germline CDR1 and CDR2: SGHTA and FQGNSA. The length of the CDR3 is 15 residues. V was pared by 5 bases and J by 5 bases, with 19 bases between. Full variable domain (remainder filled in from reference TRBV7-2 and TRBJ2-7): GAGVSQSPSNKVTEKGKDVELRCDPISGHTALYWYRQSLGQGLEFLIYFQGNSAPDKSGLPSDRFSAERTGGSVSTLTIQRTQQEDSAVYLCASSPWASVVNEQYFGPGTRLTVT.

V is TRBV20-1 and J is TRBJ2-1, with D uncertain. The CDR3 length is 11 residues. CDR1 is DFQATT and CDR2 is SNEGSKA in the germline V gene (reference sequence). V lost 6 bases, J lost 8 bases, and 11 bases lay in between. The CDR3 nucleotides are TGCAGTGCCGGAGATGGTTATGAGCAGTTCTTC. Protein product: CSAGDGYEQFF.

The CDR3 nucleotides read TGTGCCAGCAGCGTCGGACTAGCGGGAGGGTTGAATACGCAGTATTTT. Residues: CASSVGLAGGLNTQYF. V and J are TRBV11-1 and TRBJ2-3; 15 bases agree with TRBD2. This CDR3 has 16 residues. Germline values: CDR1 SGHAT, CDR2 FQDESV (reference sequence). V gave up 5 bases and J gave up 7 bases; unmatched junction bases: 7.

The CDR3 DNA follows: TGTGCCAGCAGCTACAATAGTGGGGGCTACACCTTC. Its protein product is CASSYNSGGYTF. The chain has TRBV7-9 and TRBJ1-2, with unresolved D. Trimming left V 4 bases short and J 8 bases short, with 11 bases between. Germline V lookup: CDR1 SEHNR, CDR2 FQNEAQ (reference sequence). CDR3 length: 12 amino acids.

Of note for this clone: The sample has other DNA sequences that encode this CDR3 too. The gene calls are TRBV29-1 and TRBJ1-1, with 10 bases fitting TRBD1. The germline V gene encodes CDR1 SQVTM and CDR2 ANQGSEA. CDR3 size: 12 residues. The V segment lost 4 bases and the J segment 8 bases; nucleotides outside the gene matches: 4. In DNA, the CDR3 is TGCAGCGTTGGACAGGGGGCCGGCGAAGCTTTCTTT. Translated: CSVGQGAGEAFF. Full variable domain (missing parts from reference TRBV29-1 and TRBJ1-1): SAVISQKPSRDICQRGTSLTIQCQVDSQVTMMFWYRQQPGQSLTLIATANQGSEATYESGFVIDKFPISRPNLTFSTLTVSNMSPEDSSIYLCSVGQGAGEAFFGQGTRLTVV.

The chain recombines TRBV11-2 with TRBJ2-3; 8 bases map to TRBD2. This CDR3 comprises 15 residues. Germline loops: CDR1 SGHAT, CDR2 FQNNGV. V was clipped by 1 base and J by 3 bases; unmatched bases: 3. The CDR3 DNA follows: TGTGCCAGCAGCTTAGCGCGGGGGGAGACAGATACGCAGTATTTT. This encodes CASSLARGETDTQYF. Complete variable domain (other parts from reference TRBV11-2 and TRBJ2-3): EAGVAQSPRYKIIEKRQSVAFWCNPISGHATLYWYQQILGQGPKLLIQFQNNGVVDDSQLPKDRFSAERLKGVDSTLKIQPAKLEDSAVYLCASSLARGETDTQYFGPGTRLTVL.

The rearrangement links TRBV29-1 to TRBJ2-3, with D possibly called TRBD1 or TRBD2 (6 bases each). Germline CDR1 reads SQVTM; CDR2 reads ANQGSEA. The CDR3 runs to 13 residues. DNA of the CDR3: TGCAGTGTAGGGGGGCGAGCGTCAAATACGCAGTATTTT. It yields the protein CSVGGRASNTQYF.

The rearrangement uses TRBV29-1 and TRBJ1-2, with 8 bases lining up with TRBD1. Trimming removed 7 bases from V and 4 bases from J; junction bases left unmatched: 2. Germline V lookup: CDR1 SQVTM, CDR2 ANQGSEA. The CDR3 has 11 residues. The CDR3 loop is CSGTGTYGYTF. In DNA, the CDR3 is TGCAGCGGGACAGGGACCTATGGCTACACCTTC.

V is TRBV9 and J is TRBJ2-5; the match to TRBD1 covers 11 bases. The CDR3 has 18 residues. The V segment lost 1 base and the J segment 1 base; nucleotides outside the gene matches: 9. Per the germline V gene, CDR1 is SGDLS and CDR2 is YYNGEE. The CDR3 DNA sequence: TGTGCCAGCAGCGTATCGCCCGGGACAGGGGGGTTCCAAGAGACCCAGTACTTC. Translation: CASSVSPGTGGFQETQYF.

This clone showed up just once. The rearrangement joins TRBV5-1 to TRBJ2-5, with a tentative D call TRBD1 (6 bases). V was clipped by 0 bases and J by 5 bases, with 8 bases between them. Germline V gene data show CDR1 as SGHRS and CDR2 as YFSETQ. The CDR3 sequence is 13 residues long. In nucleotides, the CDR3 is TGCGCCAGCAGCTTGGAACAGGGTGAGACCCAGTACTTC. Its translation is CASSLEQGETQYF.

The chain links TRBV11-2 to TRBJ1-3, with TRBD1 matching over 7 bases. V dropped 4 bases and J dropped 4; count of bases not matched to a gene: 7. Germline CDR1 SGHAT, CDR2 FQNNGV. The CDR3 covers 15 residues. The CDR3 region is CASSSTGDKGNTIYF. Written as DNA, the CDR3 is TGTGCCAGCAGCTCTACAGGGGACAAAGGAAACACCATATATTTT.

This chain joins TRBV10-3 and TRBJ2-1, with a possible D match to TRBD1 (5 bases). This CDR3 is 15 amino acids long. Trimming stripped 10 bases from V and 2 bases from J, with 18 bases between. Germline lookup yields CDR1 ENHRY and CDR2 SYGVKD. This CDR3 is CATRTQGAPYNEQFF. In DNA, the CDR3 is TGTGCCACCCGGACCCAAGGGGCCCCCTACAATGAGCAGTTCTTC.

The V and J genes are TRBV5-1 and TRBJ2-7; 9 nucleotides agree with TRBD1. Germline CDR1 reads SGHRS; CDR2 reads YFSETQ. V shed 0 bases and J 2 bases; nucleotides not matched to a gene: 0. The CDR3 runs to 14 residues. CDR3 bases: TGCGCCAGCAGCTTGGGGACAGGGGCCTACGAGCAGTACTTC. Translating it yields CASSLGTGAYEQYF.

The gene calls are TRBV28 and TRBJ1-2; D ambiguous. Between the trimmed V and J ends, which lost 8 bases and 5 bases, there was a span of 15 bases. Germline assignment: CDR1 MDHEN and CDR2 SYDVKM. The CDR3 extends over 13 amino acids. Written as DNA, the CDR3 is TGTGCCAGCTCCCAGGCCCATGGGTATGGCTACACCTTC. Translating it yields CASSQAHGYGYTF.

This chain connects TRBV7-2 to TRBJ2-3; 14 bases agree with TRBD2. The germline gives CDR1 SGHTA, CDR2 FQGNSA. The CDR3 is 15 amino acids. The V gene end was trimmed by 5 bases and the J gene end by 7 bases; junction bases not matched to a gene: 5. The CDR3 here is CASSPGTSGSNTQYF. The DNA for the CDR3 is TGTGCCAGCAGCCCCGGGACTAGCGGGAGCAATACGCAGTATTTT.

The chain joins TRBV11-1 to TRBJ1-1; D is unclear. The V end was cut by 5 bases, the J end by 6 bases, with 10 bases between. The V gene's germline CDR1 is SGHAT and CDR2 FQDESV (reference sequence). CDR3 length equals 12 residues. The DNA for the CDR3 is TGTGCCAGCAGCCGAAATGGGGCTGAAGCTTTCTTT. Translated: CASSRNGAEAFF.

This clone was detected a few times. The DNA of the CDR3 is TGTGCCAGCAGTTACGCAGGGGTGGGTACCACCCTCCACTTT. Translating gives CASSYAGVGTTLHF. The V call is TRBV6-5, the J call TRBJ1-6; possibly TRBD1 for D (6 bases). CDR1 and CDR2 (germline): MNHEY, SVGAGI. The CDR3 is made up of 14 amino acids. Trimming removed 2 bases at V and 14 bases at J, with 16 bases between.

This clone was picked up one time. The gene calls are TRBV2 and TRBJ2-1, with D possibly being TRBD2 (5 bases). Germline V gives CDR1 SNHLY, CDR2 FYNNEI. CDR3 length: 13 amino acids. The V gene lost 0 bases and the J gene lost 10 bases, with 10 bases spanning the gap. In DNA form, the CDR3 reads TGTGCCAGCAGTGAAGCTCGGACTGGCGAGCAGTTCTTC. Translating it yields CASSEARTGEQFF.

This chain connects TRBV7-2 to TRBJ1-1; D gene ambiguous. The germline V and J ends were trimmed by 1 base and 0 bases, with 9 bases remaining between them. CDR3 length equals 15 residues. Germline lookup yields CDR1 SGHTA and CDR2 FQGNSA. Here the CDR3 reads CASSLGAGLNTEAFF. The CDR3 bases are TGTGCCAGCAGCTTAGGGGCCGGGCTGAACACTGAAGCTTTCTTT.

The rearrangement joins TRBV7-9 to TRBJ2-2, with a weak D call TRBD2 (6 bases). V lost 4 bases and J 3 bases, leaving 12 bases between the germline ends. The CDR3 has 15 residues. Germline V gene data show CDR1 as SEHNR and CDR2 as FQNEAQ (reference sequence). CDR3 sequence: CASSSRREDTGELFF. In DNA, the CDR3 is TGTGCCAGCAGCTCCCGCAGGGAGGACACCGGGGAGCTGTTTTTT. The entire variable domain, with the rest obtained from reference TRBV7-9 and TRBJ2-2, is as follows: DTGVSQNPRHKITKRGQNVTFRCDPISEHNRLYWYRQTLGQGPEFLTYFQNEAQLEKSRLLSDRFSAERPKGSFSTLEIQRTEQGDSAMYLCASSSRREDTGELFFGEGSRLTVL.

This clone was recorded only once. The CDR3 loop is CSGAGQGREQYF. The CDR3 coding sequence is TGCAGCGGGGCCGGACAGGGGCGCGAGCAGTACTTC. The rearrangement uses TRBV29-1 and TRBJ2-7, with TRBD1 identical over 9 bases. CDR1 and CDR2 from the germline V gene are SQVTM and ANQGSEA. CDR3 size: 12 residues. V was clipped by 7 bases and J by 6 bases; unmatched bases: 7.

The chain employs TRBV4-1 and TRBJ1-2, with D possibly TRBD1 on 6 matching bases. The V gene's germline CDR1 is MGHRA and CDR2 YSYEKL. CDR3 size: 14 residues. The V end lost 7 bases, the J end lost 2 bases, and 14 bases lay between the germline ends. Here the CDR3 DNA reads TGCGCCAGCAAGGGGGAGGCGAAAAACTATGGCTACACCTTC. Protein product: CASKGEAKNYGYTF.

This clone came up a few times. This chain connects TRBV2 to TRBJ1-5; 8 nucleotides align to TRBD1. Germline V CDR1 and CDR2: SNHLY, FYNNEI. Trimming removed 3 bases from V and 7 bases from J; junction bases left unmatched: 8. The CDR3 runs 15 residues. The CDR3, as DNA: TGTGCCAGCAGTGACGAGACAGGGGAGGGACAGCCCCAGCATTTT. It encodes CASSDETGEGQPQHF. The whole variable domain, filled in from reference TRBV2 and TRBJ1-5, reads EPEVTQTPSHQVTQMGQEVILRCVPISNHLYFYWYRQILGQKVEFLVSFYNNEISEKSEIFDDQFSVERPDGSNFTLKIRSTKLEDSAMYFCASSDETGEGQPQHFGDGTRLSIL.

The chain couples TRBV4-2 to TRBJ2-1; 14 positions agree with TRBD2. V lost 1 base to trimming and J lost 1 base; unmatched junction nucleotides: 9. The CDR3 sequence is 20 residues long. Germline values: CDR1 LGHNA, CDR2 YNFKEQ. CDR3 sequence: CASSQAFWTSGRSSYNEQFF. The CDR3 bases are TGTGCCAGCAGCCAAGCTTTTTGGACTAGCGGGAGGAGTTCCTACAATGAGCAGTTCTTC.

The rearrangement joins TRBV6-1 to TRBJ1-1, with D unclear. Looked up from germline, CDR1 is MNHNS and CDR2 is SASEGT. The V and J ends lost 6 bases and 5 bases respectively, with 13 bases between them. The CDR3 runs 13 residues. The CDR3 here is CASRKVSWTEAFF. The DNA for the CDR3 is TGTGCCAGCAGGAAGGTTTCTTGGACTGAAGCTTTCTTT.

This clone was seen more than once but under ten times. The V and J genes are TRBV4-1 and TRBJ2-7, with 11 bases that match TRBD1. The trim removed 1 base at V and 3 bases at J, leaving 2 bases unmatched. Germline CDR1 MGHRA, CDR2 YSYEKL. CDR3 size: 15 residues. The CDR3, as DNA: TGCGCCAGCAGCCAAGCCGGGACAGGGGGCTACGAGCAGTACTTC. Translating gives CASSQAGTGGYEQYF.

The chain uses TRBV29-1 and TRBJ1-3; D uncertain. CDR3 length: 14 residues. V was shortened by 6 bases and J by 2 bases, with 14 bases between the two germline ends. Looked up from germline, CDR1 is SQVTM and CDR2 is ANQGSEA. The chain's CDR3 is CSVRPAATGNTIYF. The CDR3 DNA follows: TGCAGCGTCCGACCGGCTGCGACTGGAAACACCATATATTTT.

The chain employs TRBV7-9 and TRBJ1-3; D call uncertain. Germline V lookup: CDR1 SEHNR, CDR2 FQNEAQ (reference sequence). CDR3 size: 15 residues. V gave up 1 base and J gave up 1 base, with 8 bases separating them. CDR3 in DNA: TGTGCCAGCAGCTTAGAAGACTTATCTGGAAACACCATATATTTT. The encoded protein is CASSLEDLSGNTIYF.

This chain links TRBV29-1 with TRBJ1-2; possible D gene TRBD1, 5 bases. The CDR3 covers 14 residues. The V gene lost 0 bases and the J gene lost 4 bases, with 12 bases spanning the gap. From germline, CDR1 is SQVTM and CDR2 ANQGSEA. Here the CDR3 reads CSVEDLRRGYGYTF. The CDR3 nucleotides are TGCAGCGTTGAAGATCTGAGGAGGGGCTATGGCTACACCTTC.